The T cell receptor (beta chain) under discussion was sequenced for a study of beta chain features in type 1 diabetes. The sequenced template was cDNA made from the entire isolated RNA. The table came from immunoSEQ multiplex PCR; TCRdb's copy has only in-frame clones and leaves some out. The data show around 300,000 clones, with less than 15% seen just once and over 5.5% held by the top ten. This clone has a single count. The antigen is unknown. Study-level points and caveats: These data did not resolve whether HLA type affects TCRB rearrangement.

Germline V CDR1 and CDR2: MNHEY, SVGAGI. This CDR3 has 14 residues. Between the trimmed V and J ends, which lost 0 bases and 4 bases, there was a span of 7 bases. This sequence originates from a young man in good health. This chain uses TRBV6-5 with TRBJ1-3; D not resolved. The sample taken for sequencing was central memory CD4+ T cells from blood. The CDR3 spells CASSYSATGNTIYF. In DNA, the CDR3 is TGTGCCAGCAGTTACTCCGCGACCGGAAACACCATATATTTT.